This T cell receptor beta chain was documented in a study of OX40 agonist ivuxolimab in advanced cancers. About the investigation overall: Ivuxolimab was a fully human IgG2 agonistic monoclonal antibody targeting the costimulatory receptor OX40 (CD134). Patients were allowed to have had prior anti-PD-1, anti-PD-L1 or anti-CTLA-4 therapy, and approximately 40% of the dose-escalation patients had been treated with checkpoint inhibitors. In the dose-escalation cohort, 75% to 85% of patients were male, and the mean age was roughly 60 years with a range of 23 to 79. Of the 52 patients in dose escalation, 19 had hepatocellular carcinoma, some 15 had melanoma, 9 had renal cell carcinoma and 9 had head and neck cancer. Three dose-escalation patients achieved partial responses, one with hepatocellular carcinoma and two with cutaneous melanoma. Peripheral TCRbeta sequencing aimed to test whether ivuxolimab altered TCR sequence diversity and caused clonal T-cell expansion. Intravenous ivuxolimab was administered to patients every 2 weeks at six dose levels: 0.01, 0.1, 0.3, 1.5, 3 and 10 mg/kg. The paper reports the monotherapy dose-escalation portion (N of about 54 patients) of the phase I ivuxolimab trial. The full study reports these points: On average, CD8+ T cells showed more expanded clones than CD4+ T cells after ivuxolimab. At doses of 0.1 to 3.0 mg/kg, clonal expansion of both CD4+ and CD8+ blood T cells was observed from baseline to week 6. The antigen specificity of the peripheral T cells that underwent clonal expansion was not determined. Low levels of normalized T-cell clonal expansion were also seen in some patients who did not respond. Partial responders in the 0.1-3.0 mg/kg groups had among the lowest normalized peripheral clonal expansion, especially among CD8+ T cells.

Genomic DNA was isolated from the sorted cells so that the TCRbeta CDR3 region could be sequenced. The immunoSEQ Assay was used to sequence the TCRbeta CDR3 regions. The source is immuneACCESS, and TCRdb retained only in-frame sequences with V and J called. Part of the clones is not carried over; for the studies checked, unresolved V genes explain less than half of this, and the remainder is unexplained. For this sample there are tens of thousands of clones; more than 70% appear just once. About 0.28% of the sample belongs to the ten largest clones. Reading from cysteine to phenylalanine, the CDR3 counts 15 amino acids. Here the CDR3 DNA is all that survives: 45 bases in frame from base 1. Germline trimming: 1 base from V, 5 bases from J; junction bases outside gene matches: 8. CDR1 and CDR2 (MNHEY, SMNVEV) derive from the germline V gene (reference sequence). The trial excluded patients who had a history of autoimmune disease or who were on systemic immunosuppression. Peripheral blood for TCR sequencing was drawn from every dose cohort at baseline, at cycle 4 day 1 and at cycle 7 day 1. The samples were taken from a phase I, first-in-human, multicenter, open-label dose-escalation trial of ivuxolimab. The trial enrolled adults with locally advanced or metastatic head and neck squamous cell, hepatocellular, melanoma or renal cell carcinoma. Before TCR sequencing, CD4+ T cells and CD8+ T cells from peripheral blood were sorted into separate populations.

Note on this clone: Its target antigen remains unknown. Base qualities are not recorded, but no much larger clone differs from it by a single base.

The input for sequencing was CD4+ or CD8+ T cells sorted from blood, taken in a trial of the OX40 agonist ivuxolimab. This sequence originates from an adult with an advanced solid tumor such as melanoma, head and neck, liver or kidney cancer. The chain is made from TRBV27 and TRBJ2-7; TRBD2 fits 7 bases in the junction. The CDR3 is CASSLLGGGQDEQYF. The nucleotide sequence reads TGTGCCAGCAGTTTATTGGGGGGGGGTCAGGACGAGCAGTACTTC.